A selection of T cell receptor beta chains follows, all from one sample in a study of blood T cell repertoires in COVID-19. TCRdb keeps only in-frame clones here, not all; method: immunoSEQ multiplex PCR. The sample carries about 88,000 clones, around nine tenths recorded once. Sample: peripheral blood. Receptors were obtained from a man of 80 years or more with acute or convalescent COVID-19. The CDR3 runs from the conserved cysteine through the conserved F or W. D genes are given only for firm matches. Size values are once, few and many counts, or a class for expanded clones, and some rows have none.

clone size,D gene,V gene,J gene,CDR3 protein,CDR3 DNA
-,TRBD2,TRBV15,TRBJ2-3,CATSSLGLAGWADTQYF,TGTGCCACCAGCAGCTTAGGACTAGCGGGATGGGCAGATACGCAGTATTTT
-,TRBD1,TRBV6-5,TRBJ1-6,CASSTGDRANSPLHF,TGTGCCAGCAGTACGGGGGACAGGGCGAATTCACCCCTCCACTTT
-,-,TRBV19,TRBJ1-5,CASSPGGHSNQPQHF,TGTGCCAGTAGCCCGGGGGGGCATAGCAATCAGCCCCAGCATTTT
-,TRBD1,TRBV18,TRBJ1-1,CASSQQPTGGDAEAFF,TGTGCCAGCTCACAACAGCCGACAGGGGGGGATGCTGAAGCTTTCTTT
-,TRBD1,TRBV6-5,TRBJ1-1,CASSYGSGQGPTEAFF,TGTGCCAGCAGTTACGGGTCGGGACAGGGACCCACTGAAGCTTTCTTT
-,TRBD2,TRBV4-2,TRBJ2-1,CASSQDSILAGVGGNEQFF,TGTGCCAGCAGCCAAGACTCTATACTAGCGGGAGTCGGTGGGAATGAGCAGTTCTTC
-,TRBD2,TRBV15,TRBJ2-3,CATSRDLLAASTDTQYF,TGTGCCACCAGCAGAGATTTACTAGCGGCTAGCACAGATACGCAGTATTTT
few,TRBD2,TRBV7-2,TRBJ2-2,CASSPPGGWGGANTGELFF,TGTGCCAGCAGCCCACCCGGGGGTTGGGGGGGGGCGAACACCGGGGAGCTGTTTTTT
-,TRBD1,TRBV5-1,TRBJ2-1,CASSAVTDRVSFF,TGCGCCAGCAGCGCCGTTACCGACAGGGTATCATTCTTC
few,-,TRBV18,TRBJ1-3,CASSEEMVRGNTIYF,TGTGCCAGCTCGGAGGAGATGGTTCGAGGAAACACCATATATTTT
-,TRBD2,TRBV6-5,TRBJ2-1,CASSLSGTLNEQFF,TGTGCCAGCAGCCTCAGCGGGACCCTTAATGAGCAGTTCTTC
-,-,TRBV2,TRBJ2-3,CASSVAGSTDTQYF,TGTGCCAGCAGTGTGGCAGGAAGCACAGATACGCAGTATTTT
-,-,TRBV6-5,TRBJ2-7,CASSPLTGHEQYF,TGTGCCAGCAGTCCCCTTACAGGGCACGAGCAGTACTTC
-,-,TRBV27,TRBJ1-3,CASSFRSGNTIYF,TGTGCCAGCAGTTTTCGCTCTGGAAACACCATATATTTT
once,-,TRBV7-9,TRBJ2-3,CASSSNRDTDTQYF,TGTGCCAGCAGCTCCAACCGGGACACAGATACGCAGTATTTT
-,TRBD1,TRBV6-6,TRBJ2-3,CASSYGRTGLGDTQYF,TGTGCCAGCAGTTACGGGAGGACAGGGCTCGGAGATACGCAGTATTTT
-,TRBD2,TRBV28,TRBJ2-7,CASSLSSGIYEQYF,TGTGCCAGCAGTTTAAGTAGCGGGATCTACGAGCAGTACTTC
-,-,TRBV7-8,TRBJ1-3,CASSSPSSGNTIYF,TGTGCCAGCAGCTCCCCCAGCTCTGGAAACACCATATATTTT
-,TRBD2,TRBV29-1,TRBJ2-7,CSVTSGGLVEQYF,TGCAGCGTGACTAGCGGGGGGTTGGTCGAGCAGTACTTC
-,-,TRBV19,TRBJ1-2,CASSPAQVGNYGYTF,TGTGCCAGTAGTCCAGCACAGGTGGGGAACTATGGCTACACCTTC
-,-,TRBV10-1,TRBJ2-2,CATDTGELFF,TGCGCCACCGACACCGGGGAGCTGTTTTTT
-,-,TRBV6-6,TRBJ1-2,CASSPSAGLYVYTF,TGTGCCAGCAGCCCAAGTGCAGGACTCTATGTCTACACCTTC
once,TRBD1,TRBV19,TRBJ1-1,CASTFDRDGTEAFF,TGTGCCAGTACCTTTGACAGGGACGGCACTGAAGCTTTCTTT
-,TRBD2,TRBV7-2,TRBJ2-2,CASSSRLAGNTGELFF,TGTGCCAGCAGCTCCCGACTAGCGGGCAACACCGGGGAGCTGTTTTTT
-,-,TRBV11-2,TRBJ1-1,CASSLDVGWGVSNTEAFF,TGTGCCAGCAGCTTAGATGTTGGGTGGGGGGTATCGAACACTGAAGCTTTCTTT
-,-,TRBV10-3,TRBJ1-1,CAIRQGMNTEAFF,TGTGCCATCAGACAGGGAATGAACACTGAAGCTTTCTTT
-,TRBD2,TRBV6-4,TRBJ2-2,CASRPTSGGIGELFF,TGTGCCAGCAGGCCGACTAGCGGGGGGATCGGGGAGCTGTTTTTT
few,-,TRBV6-2/TRBV6-3,TRBJ1-1,CASSPLQEVRNTEAFF,TGTGCCAGCAGTCCCCTCCAGGAGGTAAGGAACACTGAAGCTTTCTTT
-,TRBD2,TRBV11-2,TRBJ2-7,CASSSDGTRRRYEQYF,TGTGCCAGCAGCTCAGACGGGACTAGAAGAAGGTACGAGCAGTACTTC
-,-,TRBV19,TRBJ1-1,CASSIGRERVNTEAFF,TGTGCCAGTAGTATAGGTAGGGAGCGGGTGAACACTGAAGCTTTCTTT
-,-,TRBV7-2,TRBJ1-1,CASSWGGDLGTEAFF,TGTGCCAGCAGCTGGGGGGGGGATTTAGGCACTGAAGCTTTCTTT
-,TRBD1,TRBV18,TRBJ1-3,CASSPVPGQSGNTIYF,TGTGCCAGCTCACCCGTCCCGGGACAGTCTGGAAACACCATATATTTT
-,-,TRBV28,TRBJ2-1,CASSRGNEQFF,TGTGCCAGTTCCCGAGGCAATGAGCAGTTCTTC
few,-,TRBV11-1,TRBJ2-5,CASSFGAGRGETQYF,TGTGCCAGCAGCTTCGGTGCGGGGCGGGGAGAGACCCAGTACTTC
-,-,TRBV6-1,TRBJ1-1,CASSEDEGNTEAFF,TGTGCCAGCAGTGAAGACGAGGGGAACACTGAAGCTTTCTTT
-,-,TRBV6-5,TRBJ1-5,CASTGDDQPQHF,TGTGCCAGCACAGGGGATGATCAGCCCCAGCATTTT
-,TRBD2,TRBV2,TRBJ2-3,CASSEGALAGGPGDTQYF,TGTGCCAGCAGTGAAGGGGCCCTAGCGGGGGGGCCTGGAGATACGCAGTATTTT
-,TRBD1,TRBV28,TRBJ2-7,CASSLLGQGRNEQYF,TGTGCCAGCAGTTTACTGGGACAGGGACGAAACGAGCAGTACTTC
-,-,TRBV7-9,TRBJ1-1,CAGGTYTEAFF,TGTGCCGGCGGAACCTACACTGAAGCTTTCTTT
-,-,TRBV23-1,TRBJ1-1,CASTSPVGGKNTEAFF,TGCGCCAGCACATCCCCGGTCGGCGGGAAGAACACTGAAGCTTTCTTT
-,-,TRBV5-6,TRBJ1-5,CASSRPMNGQNQPQHF,TGTGCCAGCAGCCGACCGATGAATGGACAGAATCAGCCCCAGCATTTT
-,TRBD1,TRBV5-4,TRBJ2-1,CASSQPGQGRNEQFF,TGTGCCAGCAGCCAACCGGGACAGGGACGGAATGAGCAGTTCTTC
few,TRBD1,TRBV9,TRBJ1-5,CASSLGTVGNQPQHF,TGTGCCAGCAGCCTAGGGACAGTTGGAAATCAGCCCCAGCATTTT
-,-,TRBV10-3,TRBJ1-1,CAIRPPGQNTEAFF,TGTGCCATCAGGCCCCCGGGACAGAACACTGAAGCTTTCTTT
-,TRBD1,TRBV27,TRBJ1-1,CASSLDREVTEAFF,TGTGCCAGCAGTTTGGACAGGGAGGTCACTGAAGCTTTCTTT
few,TRBD1,TRBV6-6,TRBJ2-5,CASSPQGQGARETQYF,TGTGCCAGCAGTCCCCAAGGACAGGGGGCTCGGGAGACCCAGTACTTC
once,-,TRBV28,TRBJ2-4,CASSPGAIAKNIQYF,TGTGCCAGCAGTCCCGGAGCGATAGCCAAAAACATTCAGTACTTC
once,-,TRBV6-6,TRBJ1-2,CASSYSDRPNYYGYTF,TGTGCCAGCAGTTACTCCGACAGGCCCAACTACTATGGCTACACCTTC
-,-,TRBV19,TRBJ2-3,CASSIARDKITDTQYF,TGTGCCAGTAGTATAGCTAGGGACAAGATCACAGATACGCAGTATTTT
-,-,TRBV5-1,TRBJ1-3,CASSLADSSGNTIYF,TGCGCCAGCAGCTTGGCAGATTCCTCTGGAAACACCATATATTTT
-,TRBD1,TRBV11-1,TRBJ1-1,CASSLDMKGQAFF,TGTGCCAGCAGCTTAGATATGAAGGGACAGGCTTTCTTT
-,TRBD1,TRBV5-6,TRBJ1-1,CASSSGQINTEAFF,TGTGCCAGCAGCTCGGGACAGATAAACACTGAAGCTTTCTTT
few,-,TRBV6-6,TRBJ2-7,CASSLDYEQYF,TGTGCCAGCAGTTTAGACTACGAGCAGTACTTC
-,-,TRBV3-1/TRBV3-2,TRBJ2-2,CASSLGPSTGELFF,TGTGCCAGCAGCCTCGGCCCTAGCACCGGGGAGCTGTTTTTT
-,-,TRBV7-2,TRBJ1-5,CASSLAWEQPQHF,TGTGCCAGCAGCTTAGCTTGGGAGCAGCCCCAGCATTTT
-,-,TRBV12-3/TRBV12-4,TRBJ1-2,CASSQQGRDGYTF,TGTGCCAGCAGTCAGCAGGGTAGGGATGGCTACACCTTC
once,-,TRBV7-8,TRBJ1-1,CASSSSRTSEAFF,TGTGCCAGCAGCTCAAGCCGGACATCGGAAGCTTTCTTT
-,TRBD2,TRBV11-1,TRBJ2-7,CASTGAGGSSYEQYF,TGTGCCAGCACCGGGGCGGGAGGCTCCTCCTACGAGCAGTACTTC
-,-,TRBV18,TRBJ1-6,CASSIRQGTSSPLHF,TGTGCCAGCTCAATACGACAAGGGACTTCCTCACCCCTCCACTTT